This TCR beta chain came from a study of blood T cell repertoires in COVID-19 (dated by TCRdb to 2019 to 2021). In the study overall: Collaborator samples came from the United States, Italy and Spain and covered acute and convalescent phases of COVID-19. Subjects who had been exposed to COVID-19, were actively infected with it, or had recovered from it provided the deeply sampled blood TCRbeta repertoires that made up the dataset. The material from the prospective study consisted of cDNA or gDNA derived from T cells, B-cell-depleted T cells, or PBMCs. HLA class I and class II types, where available, came from metadata supplied by the sample provider rather than from assay-based typing. The repertoires were released in a freely available public database meant as a resource for research on the immune response to SARS-CoV-2. Sample metadata almost always included a de-identified subject ID, COVID-19 status, age in years and sex. The samples were drawn from the first 160 participants of the ongoing ImmuneRACE study and from some 1,300 subjects provided by 6 global collaborators.

Findings and caveats that apply to the study as a whole: How much clinical and demographic metadata was included differed by source and by participant, and the metadata was provided uncurated.

For this clone: No cognate antigen has been identified for it. The record has no base qualities; no much larger clone is one base away.

The immunoSEQ Assay, a bias-controlled multiplex PCR, was used to amplify TCRbeta CDR3 regions from genomic DNA. The authors processed their data as follows. The number of nucleated cells in each sample was estimated by amplification of reference gene primers within the assay. To quantify the absolute abundance of each unique TCRbeta CDR3 rearrangement, sequence reads were collapsed and filtered. For each sample, productive Simpson clonality was calculated by taking the square root of Simpson's diversity index across productive rearrangements. TCRdb limited this immuneACCESS table to in-frame rearrangements with V and J called. A share of clones is missing; checked studies link under half to unresolved V genes, and the rest is unexplained. That table is the source of V, J and clone size, and D and trimming were worked out from the DNA. The sample has around 190,000 clones on record, approximately 86% of them singletons. The top ten clones comprise 10% of the sample.

Participants in the prospective study were enrolled through a virtual design, were aged roughly 18 to 90 years, and lived in approximately 25 United States geographic areas. To assign participants to cohorts, the prospective study relied on clinical history that participants themselves reported in a screening survey and a study questionnaire. In the prospective study, mobile phlebotomists collected whole blood, serum and a nasopharyngeal or oropharyngeal swab from each participant. Over a roughly 2-month period, participants in the prospective study had the option of providing additional blood draws and questionnaires. Blood samples from the prospective study were shipped frozen or at room temperature prior to DNA extraction. CDR1 and CDR2 were assigned from the germline V gene (reference sequence) as SGHAT and FQDESV. The CDR3 covers 16 residues, taking in both the cysteine and the phenylalanine. Only the CDR3 region is kept as DNA, spanning 48 bases read in frame from base 1. Trimming at the junction amounts to 1 base on V and 1 base on J, and the germline ends lie 12 bases apart.

The receptor was derived from a man younger than 30 with acute COVID-19. The rearrangement combines TRBV11-1 with TRBJ2-3; TRBD1 might be the D gene, on 6 matching bases. The sample taken for sequencing was PBMCs or T cells enriched from blood (not recorded which). The CDR3 protein is CASSLEQGWGTDTQYF. The bases read TGTGCCAGCAGCTTAGAACAGGGCTGGGGCACAGATACGCAGTATTTT.